The sequence of this T cell receptor beta chain was determined in a study of cytomegalovirus exposure and HLA in healthy donors. Findings of the study overall: Roughly uniform depth of sequencing across donors was assumed in presence/absence analyses. There were three CMV-associated chains whose specificity for CMV antigens was confirmed in vitro. TCR beta V segments were, for the most part, productive about 87% or about 30% of the time in an earlier analysis.

PCR employed 60 Vbeta and 13 Jbeta primers. The method was immunoSEQ multiplex PCR; TCRdb's version includes in-frame clones alone and lacks a portion of them. The repertoire has over 150,000 clones, over 65% of them found once; the top ten carry about 2.5%. Concerning this clone: Antigen unknown.

Donors were nominally healthy when sampled, though unrecorded immune exposures were likely. The V and J ends lost 5 bases and 8 bases, in that order; junction bases with no gene match: 12. The CDR3 runs 15 residues. Germline CDR1 reads PRHDT; CDR2 reads FYEKMQ (reference sequence). The sequenced sample consisted of PBMCs. The V gene is TRBV13, the J gene TRBJ1-2; 9 bases fit TRBD1. The clonotype was recovered from a woman aged 35 to 49 in good health and CMV-seropositive. The DNA of the CDR3 is TGTGCCAGCAGCGACCCGGGACAGGGTCTTCGAGGCTACACCTTC. Residues: CASSDPGQGLRGYTF.